This T cell receptor (beta chain) was identified during a study of blood T cell repertoires in COVID-19. About the research overall: PBMCs, B-cell-depleted T cells, or T cells provided the cDNA or gDNA that made up the material.

CDR1 is SNHLY, CDR2 FYNNEI, per germline. The CDR3 has 15 residues. V dropped 4 bases and J dropped 4; count of bases not matched to a gene: 5. Authors' processing steps: Scientists estimated how many nucleated cells there were by amplifying reference gene primers. TCRdb keeps only in-frame clones here, not all; method: immunoSEQ multiplex PCR. V, J and clone size are those of that table, while D and trimming were read from the DNA. The data show under 110,000 clones, 71% seen once. The sequencing sample was made of peripheral blood. The rearrangement uses TRBV2 and TRBJ2-3; TRBD1 matches at 10 bases. This TCR was recovered from a human donor with acute or convalescent COVID-19. The donor label of this sample is uncertain. CDR3 nucleotide sequence: TGTGCCAGCAGTGCCGACAGGGGGCTTGCAGATACGCAGTATTTT. Its protein product is CASSADRGLADTQYF.